The entry below describes one TCR beta chain. Splitting of CD4+ cells produced CD45RA+ naive and CD45RA-negative memory subsets. This record belongs to a study of shared clonotypes between healthy human individuals. Profiling relied on immunoSEQ multiplex PCR, and the TCRdb table lists in-frame clones only, not all of them. The data contain under 850,000 clones, about two thirds of them seen just once; the ten biggest clones take up under 2%. CDR1 is GTSNPN, CDR2 SVGIG, per germline (reference sequence). V trimming: 4 bases; J trimming: 5 bases; junction bases outside the gene matches: 6. The CDR3 has 14 amino acids.

This receptor was taken from a woman younger than 45 in good health. Sequenced input: memory CD4+ T cells sorted from blood. Subset in this sample: CD45RA-negative fraction. The chain uses TRBV30 and TRBJ2-2, with TRBD2 matching over 8 bases. The CDR3 sequence: CAWKGTRQTGELFF. The DNA for the CDR3 is TGTGCCTGGAAGGGGACTAGACAAACCGGGGAGCTGTTTTTT. Drawing the rest from reference TRBV30 and TRBJ2-2, the complete variable domain is SQTIHQWPATLVQPVGSPLSLECTVEGTSNPNLYWYRQAAGRGLQLLFYSVGIGQISSEVPQNLSASRPQDRQFILSSKKLLLSDSGFYLCAWKGTRQTGELFFGEGSRLTVL.